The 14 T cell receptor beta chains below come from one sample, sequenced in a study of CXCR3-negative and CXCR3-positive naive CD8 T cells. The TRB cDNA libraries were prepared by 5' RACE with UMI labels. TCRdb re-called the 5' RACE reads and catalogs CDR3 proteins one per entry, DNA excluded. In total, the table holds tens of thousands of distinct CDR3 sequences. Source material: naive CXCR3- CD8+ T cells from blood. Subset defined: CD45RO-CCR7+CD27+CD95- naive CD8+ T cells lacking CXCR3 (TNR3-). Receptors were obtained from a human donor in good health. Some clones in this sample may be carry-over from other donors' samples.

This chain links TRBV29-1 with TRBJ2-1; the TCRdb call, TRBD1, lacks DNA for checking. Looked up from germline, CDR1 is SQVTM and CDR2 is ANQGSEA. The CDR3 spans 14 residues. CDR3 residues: CSVNPGQSYNEQFF.

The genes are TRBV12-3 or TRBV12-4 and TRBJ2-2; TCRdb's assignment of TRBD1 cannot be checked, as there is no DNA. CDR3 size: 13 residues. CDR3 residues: CALRAANTGELFF.

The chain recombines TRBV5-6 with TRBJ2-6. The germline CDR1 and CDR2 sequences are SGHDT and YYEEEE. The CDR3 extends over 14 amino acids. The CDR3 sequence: CASNLGAGANVLTF.

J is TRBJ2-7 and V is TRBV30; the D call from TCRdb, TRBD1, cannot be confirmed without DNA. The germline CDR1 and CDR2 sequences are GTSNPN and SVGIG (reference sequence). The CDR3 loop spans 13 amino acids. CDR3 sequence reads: CAWSAIDSYEQYF.

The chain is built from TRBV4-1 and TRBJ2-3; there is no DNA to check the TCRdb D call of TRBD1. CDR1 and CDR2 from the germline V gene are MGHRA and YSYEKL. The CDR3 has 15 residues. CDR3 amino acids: CASSQGPSSTDTQYF.

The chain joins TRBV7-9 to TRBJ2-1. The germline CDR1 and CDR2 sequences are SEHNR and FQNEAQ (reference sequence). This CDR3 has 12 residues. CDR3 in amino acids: CASSNGKNEQFF.

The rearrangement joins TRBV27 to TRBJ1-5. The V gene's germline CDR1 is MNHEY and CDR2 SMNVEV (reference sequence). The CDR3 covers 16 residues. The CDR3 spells CASSSRGLPPEQPQHF.

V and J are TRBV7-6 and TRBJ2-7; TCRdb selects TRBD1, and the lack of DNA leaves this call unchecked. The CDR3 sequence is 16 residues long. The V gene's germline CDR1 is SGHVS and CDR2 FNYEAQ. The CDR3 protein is CASSPSEAGAAYEQYF. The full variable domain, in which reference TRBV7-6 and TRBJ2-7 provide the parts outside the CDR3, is GAGVSQSPRYKVTKRGQDVALRCDPISGHVSLYWYRQALGQGPEFLTYFNYEAQQDKSGLPNDRFSAERPEGSISTLTIQRTEQRDSAMYRCASSPSEAGAAYEQYFGPGTRLTVT.

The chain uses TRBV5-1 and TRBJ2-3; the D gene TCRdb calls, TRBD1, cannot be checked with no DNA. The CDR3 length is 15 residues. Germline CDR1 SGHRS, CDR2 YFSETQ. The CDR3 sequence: CASSFGGQITDTQYF.

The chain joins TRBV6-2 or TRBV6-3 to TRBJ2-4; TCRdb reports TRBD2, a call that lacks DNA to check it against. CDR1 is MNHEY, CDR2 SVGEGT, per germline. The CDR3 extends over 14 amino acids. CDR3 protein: CASRPRDNKNIQYF.

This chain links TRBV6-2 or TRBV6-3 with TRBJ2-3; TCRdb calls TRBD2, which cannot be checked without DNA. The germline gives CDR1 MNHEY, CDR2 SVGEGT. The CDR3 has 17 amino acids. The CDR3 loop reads CASSYETSGGPRDTQYF.

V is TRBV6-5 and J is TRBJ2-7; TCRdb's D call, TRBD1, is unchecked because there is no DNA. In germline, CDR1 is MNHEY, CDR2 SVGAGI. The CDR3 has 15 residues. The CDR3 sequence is CASRSSPDRRYEQYF.

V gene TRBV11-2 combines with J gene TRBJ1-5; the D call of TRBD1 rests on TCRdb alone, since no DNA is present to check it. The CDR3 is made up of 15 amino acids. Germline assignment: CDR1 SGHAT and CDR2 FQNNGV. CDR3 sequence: CASSLGTGGVQPQHF. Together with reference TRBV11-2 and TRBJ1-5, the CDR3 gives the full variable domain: EAGVAQSPRYKIIEKRQSVAFWCNPISGHATLYWYQQILGQGPKLLIQFQNNGVVDDSQLPKDRFSAERLKGVDSTLKIQPAKLEDSAVYLCASSLGTGGVQPQHFGDGTRLSIL.

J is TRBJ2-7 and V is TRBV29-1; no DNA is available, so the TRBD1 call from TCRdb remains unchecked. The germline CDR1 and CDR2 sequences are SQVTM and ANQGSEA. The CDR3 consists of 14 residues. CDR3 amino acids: CSATPGTGMPEQYF.